The 23 T cell receptor beta chains listed next were all sequenced from one sample in a study of T cell responses to AZD1222 COVID-19 vaccine. Only in-frame clones appear in the TCRdb table, and some are missing; sequencing was by immunoSEQ multiplex PCR. The data show some 130,000 clones, with roughly 88% seen just once and around 0.98% held by the top ten. The sequencing here drew on peripheral blood, taken 28 days after the second AZD1222 dose. All receptors derive from an adult who received the AZD1222 COVID-19 vaccine.

The chain uses TRBV5-1 and TRBJ2-1; 13 bases fit TRBD2. The CDR3 spans 17 residues. Germline V CDR1 and CDR2: SGHRS, YFSETQ. V was pared by 6 bases and J by 1 base, with 7 bases of the junction left unmatched. The CDR3 protein is CASTRTSGSQSYNEQFF. CDR3 in DNA: TGCGCCAGCACTCGGACTAGCGGGAGTCAGTCCTACAATGAGCAGTTCTTC.

This clone came up once. J is TRBJ2-7 and V is TRBV21-1; the D call TRBD2 from the table was never checked on the DNA. TRBV21-1 counts as a pseudogene. This CDR3 spans 16 amino acids. The CDR3 DNA reads as TGTGCCAGCAGCAAAAAGGTGCTAGCGGTATCCTACGAGCAGTACTTC. It specifies CASSKKVLAVSYEQYF.

V and J are TRBV18 and TRBJ1-5, with D possibly TRBD1 on 6 matching bases. The CDR3 has 14 residues. V lost 8 bases, J lost 3 bases, and 14 bases lay in between. Germline assignment: CDR1 KGHSH and CDR2 LQKENI. The DNA for the CDR3 is TGTGCCAGCACCAGGGGAGCCATCAATCAGCCCCAGCATTTT. This gives the protein CASTRGAINQPQHF.

The chain is built from TRBV20-1 and TRBJ1-1; D is uncertain. Looked up from germline, CDR1 is DFQATT and CDR2 is SNEGSKA (reference sequence). There are 11 residues in the CDR3. The CDR3 here is CSPNVNTEAFF. The CDR3 DNA follows: TGCAGCCCCAACGTGAACACTGAAGCTTTCTTT.

This clone was seen a few times. V gene TRBV27 combines with J gene TRBJ2-1; no firm D call. Germline V gene data show CDR1 as MNHEY and CDR2 as SMNVEV (reference sequence). V lost 6 bases to trimming and J lost 8 bases, with 8 bases between them. This CDR3 has 11 amino acids. In DNA form, the CDR3 reads TGTGCCAGCAGCCGAGGATATGAGCAGTTCTTC. As protein: CASSRGYEQFF.

About this clone itself: The sample has other DNA sequences that encode this CDR3 too. This chain uses TRBV7-9 with TRBJ1-1, with D unclear. The germline V gene has CDR1 SEHNR and CDR2 FQNEAQ (reference sequence). The CDR3 sequence is 13 residues long. V lost 2 bases and J 1 base, leaving 5 bases between the germline ends. The CDR3 here is CASSLFGNTEAFF. CDR3 nucleotides: TGTGCCAGCAGCTTATTCGGGAACACTGAAGCTTTCTTT.

J is TRBJ2-7 and V is TRBV2, with 8 bases lining up with TRBD1. The CDR3 covers 14 residues. V was pared by 8 bases and J by 2 bases, with 8 bases of the junction left unmatched. The germline V gene has CDR1 SNHLY and CDR2 FYNNEI. The CDR3 reads CASASQGAAYEQYF. The CDR3, as DNA: TGTGCCAGCGCCTCCCAGGGGGCGGCCTACGAGCAGTACTTC.

The chain joins TRBV6-5 to TRBJ2-7, with no clear D. Trimming took 5 bases from V and 6 from J, leaving 8 bases between them. Germline V gives CDR1 MNHEY, CDR2 SVGAGI. The CDR3 has 11 amino acids. CDR3: CASSHTPEQYF. CDR3 nucleotides: TGTGCCAGCAGTCATACCCCCGAGCAGTACTTC.

The V call is TRBV9, the J call TRBJ2-7; D unclear. Per the germline V gene, CDR1 is SGDLS and CDR2 is YYNGEE. The CDR3 has 16 residues. Trimming took off 4 bases at V and 0 bases at J, with 17 bases between the two ends. CDR3 DNA sequence: TGTGCCAGCAGCCGTTTGGGCACCCCGAGCTCCTACGAGCAGTACTTC. Translating gives CASSRLGTPSSYEQYF. Full variable domain (remainder filled in from reference TRBV9 and TRBJ2-7): DSGVTQTPKHLITATGQRVTLRCSPRSGDLSVYWYQQSLDQGLQFLIQYYNGEERAKGNILERFSAQQFPDLHSELNLSSLELGDSALYFCASSRLGTPSSYEQYFGPGTRLTVT.

The rearrangement uses TRBV6-1 and TRBJ1-2, with D perhaps TRBD1 (6 bases). The CDR3 consists of 17 residues. Germline CDR1 reads MNHNS; CDR2 reads SASEGT. Deletions cut 2 bases from V and 3 bases from J, with 19 bases between. The CDR3 sequence: CASSERRKGGWYYGYTF. The CDR3, as DNA: TGTGCCAGCAGTGAAAGGCGGAAGGGGGGTTGGTACTATGGCTACACCTTC.

V and J are TRBV5-1 and TRBJ2-3; TRBD1 is a possible D gene (7 bases). Looked up from germline, CDR1 is SGHRS and CDR2 is YFSETQ. This CDR3 is 14 amino acids long. Deletions cut 4 bases from V and 4 bases from J, with 13 bases between. CDR3 amino acids: CASSQGDLSDTQYF. The CDR3 region has the DNA TGCGCCAGCAGCCAGGGGGACTTATCAGATACGCAGTATTTT.

The CDR3 DNA reads as TGTGCCAGCAGCTTATTCCGGGAGACCCAGTACTTC. Its translation is CASSLFRETQYF. The V and J genes are TRBV11-2 and TRBJ2-5; unclear D gene. From germline, CDR1 is SGHAT and CDR2 FQNNGV. The CDR3 totals 12 residues. V shed 2 bases and J shed 5 bases, with 6 bases lying between them.

The chain is built from TRBV27 and TRBJ2-3, with a weak D call TRBD2 (5 bases). The CDR3 length is 15 residues. The V end was cut by 5 bases, the J end by 5 bases, with 17 bases between. Germline loops: CDR1 MNHEY, CDR2 SMNVEV (reference sequence). The CDR3 loop is CASSPIGIGLDTQYF. The CDR3 bases are TGTGCCAGCAGTCCAATCGGAATTGGACTAGATACGCAGTATTTT.

V is TRBV27 and J is TRBJ1-2, with D uncertain. This CDR3 comprises 13 residues. The germline gives CDR1 MNHEY, CDR2 SMNVEV (reference sequence). Trimming took off 3 bases at V and 4 bases at J, with 9 bases between the two ends. The CDR3 nucleotides read TGTGCCAGCAGTTTGTTGCGGGGCTATGGCTACACCTTC. This translates into CASSLLRGYGYTF.

This sequence joins TRBV28 and TRBJ1-5, with 7 bases fitting TRBD1. The germline gives CDR1 MDHEN, CDR2 SYDVKM. V was clipped by 9 bases and J by 0 bases; unmatched bases: 11. CDR3 size: 16 residues. Written as DNA, the CDR3 is TGTGCCAGTCTGGGGGGACAGAGGATTAGCAATCAGCCCCAGCATTTT. Its translation: CASLGGQRISNQPQHF.

V and J are TRBV27 and TRBJ1-6, with D unclear. The germline V gene has CDR1 MNHEY and CDR2 SMNVEV (reference sequence). CDR3 size: 14 residues. With 6 bases removed from V and 5 bases from J, the gap between germline ends came to 11 bases. This chain's CDR3 is CASSDPRHNSPLHF. The CDR3 DNA reads TGTGCCAGCAGCGACCCTAGGCATAATTCACCCCTCCACTTT.

The chain joins TRBV28 to TRBJ1-2; D ambiguous. The CDR3 runs 13 residues. Germline V gene sequence: CDR1 MDHEN, CDR2 SYDVKM. The V end lost 3 bases, the J end lost 8 bases, and 13 bases lay between the germline ends. The CDR3 bases are TGTGCCAGCAGTTTGCAAGAGTTGGGGGGCTACACCTTC. Protein product: CASSLQELGGYTF.

This clone was detected only a few times. The chain combines TRBV2 with TRBJ2-7; unclear D gene. The germline V and J ends were trimmed by 8 bases and 0 bases, with 11 bases remaining between them. CDR1 and CDR2 from the germline V gene are SNHLY and FYNNEI. The CDR3 spans 13 residues. As DNA, the CDR3 is TGTGCCAGCCATACGGGCTCCTCCTACGAGCAGTACTTC. This codes for CASHTGSSYEQYF.

This clone was detected a few times. This chain connects TRBV5-1 to TRBJ2-7; unclear D gene. The CDR3 is made up of 13 amino acids. Germline assignment: CDR1 SGHRS and CDR2 YFSETQ. V lost 0 bases, J lost 2 bases, and 6 bases lay in between. Written as DNA, the CDR3 is TGCGCCAGCAGCTTGGGCAGTACCTACGAGCAGTACTTC. Amino acids: CASSLGSTYEQYF. The full variable domain, with the rest looked up from reference TRBV5-1 and TRBJ2-7, is KAGVTQTPRYLIKTRGQQVTLSCSPISGHRSVSWYQQTPGQGLQFLFEYFSETQRNKGNFPGRFSGRQFSNSRSEMNVSTLELGDSALYLCASSLGSTYEQYFGPGTRLTVT.

This clone was recorded once. The chain couples TRBV11-3 to TRBJ2-1; TRBD1 is a possible D gene (5 bases). The CDR3 loop spans 13 amino acids. Germline V gene data show CDR1 as SGHNT and CDR2 as YENEEA. Trimming took 4 bases from V and 3 from J, leaving 7 bases between them. For the CDR3, the DNA is TGTGCCAGCAGCTCCGACAGCTACAATGAGCAGTTCTTC. This gives the protein CASSSDSYNEQFF. Complete variable domain (other parts from reference TRBV11-3 and TRBJ2-1): EAGVVQSPRYKIIEKKQPVAFWCNPISGHNTLYWYLQNLGQGPELLIRYENEEAVDDSQLPKDRFSAERLKGVDSTLKIQPAELGDSAVYLCASSSDSYNEQFFGPGTRLTVL.

The chain carries TRBV5-1 and TRBJ2-1; 11 bases are a match to TRBD2. Germline CDR1 SGHRS, CDR2 YFSETQ. This CDR3 comprises 17 residues. V gave up 0 bases and J gave up 7 bases; unmatched junction bases: 9. The CDR3 is CASSLALAGGFGNEQFF. The CDR3 DNA is TGCGCCAGCAGCTTGGCGCTAGCGGGAGGATTTGGTAATGAGCAGTTCTTC. Full variable domain (remainder filled in from reference TRBV5-1 and TRBJ2-1): KAGVTQTPRYLIKTRGQQVTLSCSPISGHRSVSWYQQTPGQGLQFLFEYFSETQRNKGNFPGRFSGRQFSNSRSEMNVSTLELGDSALYLCASSLALAGGFGNEQFFGPGTRLTVL.

The genes are TRBV28 and TRBJ1-1; D is undetermined. Germline-derived CDR1 and CDR2 are MDHEN and SYDVKM. This CDR3 has 14 amino acids. With 6 bases removed from V and 6 bases from J, the gap between germline ends came to 17 bases. The chain's CDR3 is CASSRYRGPAEAFF. DNA of the CDR3: TGTGCCAGCAGCCGTTACCGGGGTCCCGCTGAAGCTTTCTTT. The full variable domain, with the rest looked up from reference TRBV28 and TRBJ1-1, is DVKVTQSSRYLVKRTGEKVFLECVQDMDHENMFWYRQDPGLGLRLIYFSYDVKMKEKGDIPEGYSVSREKKERFSLILESASTNQTSMYLCASSRYRGPAEAFFGQGTRLTVV.

This chain links TRBV5-1 with TRBJ2-1, with 14 bases aligning to TRBD2. The CDR3 has 16 amino acids. Germline lookup yields CDR1 SGHRS and CDR2 YFSETQ. The V and J ends lost 4 bases and 8 bases, in that order; junction bases with no gene match: 8. CDR3 loop: CASSGSGLAGGDEQFF. The CDR3 DNA reads TGCGCCAGCAGCGGGTCCGGACTAGCGGGAGGCGATGAGCAGTTCTTC.